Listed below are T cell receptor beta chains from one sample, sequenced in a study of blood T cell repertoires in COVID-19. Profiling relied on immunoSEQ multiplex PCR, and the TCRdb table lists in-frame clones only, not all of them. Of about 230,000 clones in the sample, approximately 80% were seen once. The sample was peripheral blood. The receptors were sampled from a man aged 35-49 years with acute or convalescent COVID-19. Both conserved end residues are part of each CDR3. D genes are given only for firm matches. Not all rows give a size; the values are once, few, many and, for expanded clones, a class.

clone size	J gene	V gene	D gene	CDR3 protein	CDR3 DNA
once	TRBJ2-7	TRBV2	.	CASSPGYYEQYF	TGTGCCAGCAGCCCCGGGTACTACGAGCAGTACTTC
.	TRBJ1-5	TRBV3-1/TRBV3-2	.	CASAGDATSDLSSNQPQHF	TGTGCCAGCGCGGGGGACGCCACCTCCGATCTCAGTAGCAATCAGCCCCAGCATTTT
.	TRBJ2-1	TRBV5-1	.	CASSLGGTRDEQFF	TGCGCCAGCAGCTTGGGGGGGACTCGCGATGAGCAGTTCTTC
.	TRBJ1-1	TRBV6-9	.	CASSQTANTEAFF	TGTGCCAGCAGCCAGACAGCGAACACTGAAGCTTTCTTT
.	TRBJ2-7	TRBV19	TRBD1	CASSIYGQGAYEQYF	TGTGCCAGTAGTATTTACGGGCAGGGGGCCTACGAGCAGTACTTC
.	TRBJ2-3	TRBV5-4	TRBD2	CASSRGTSGYTDTQYF	TGTGCCAGCAGCCGTGGCACTAGCGGTTACACAGATACGCAGTATTTT
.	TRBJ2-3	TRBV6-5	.	CASREGISTDTQYF	TGTGCCAGCAGGGAGGGGATTAGCACAGATACGCAGTATTTT
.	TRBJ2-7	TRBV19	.	CASSNRDSPYEQYF	TGTGCCAGTAGCAATCGGGACTCCCCCTACGAGCAGTACTTC
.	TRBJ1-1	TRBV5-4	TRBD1	CASSSPRQGALNTEAFF	TGTGCCAGCAGCTCCCCTCGACAGGGGGCATTGAACACTGAAGCTTTCTTT
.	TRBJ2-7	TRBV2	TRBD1	CASSARTGDFYEQYF	TGTGCCAGCAGTGCCAGGACAGGGGATTTCTACGAGCAGTACTTC
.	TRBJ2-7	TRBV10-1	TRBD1	CASSESRDSCYF	TGCGCCAGCAGTGAGTCGAGGGACAGCTGTTACTTC
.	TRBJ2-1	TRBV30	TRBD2	CAWSPRAGEQFF	TGTGCCTGGAGTCCAAGAGCGGGAGAGCAGTTCTTC
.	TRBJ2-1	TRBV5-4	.	CASSRDFSSYNEQFF	TGTGCCAGCAGCCGGGACTTCAGCTCCTACAATGAGCAGTTCTTC
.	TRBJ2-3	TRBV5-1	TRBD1	CASSFGQVADTQYF	TGCGCCAGCAGCTTCGGACAGGTCGCAGATACGCAGTATTTT
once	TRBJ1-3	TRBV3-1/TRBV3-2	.	CASSPTGDTIYF	TGTGCCAGCAGCCCGACGGGAGACACCATATATTTT
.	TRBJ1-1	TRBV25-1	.	CASSERGREAFF	TGTGCCAGCAGTGAAAGGGGAAGAGAAGCTTTCTTT
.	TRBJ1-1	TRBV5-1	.	CASSLDSRSSTEAFF	TGCGCCAGCAGCTTGGATAGTAGAAGCTCCACTGAAGCTTTCTTT
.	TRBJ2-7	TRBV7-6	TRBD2	CASSSRLAGGYEQYF	TGTGCCAGCAGCTCTCGACTAGCGGGTGGCTACGAGCAGTACTTC
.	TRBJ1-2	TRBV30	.	CAWAPRRDYGYTF	TGTGCCTGGGCCCCGAGGAGGGACTATGGCTACACCTTC
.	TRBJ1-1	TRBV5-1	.	CASSLQGVSTEAFF	TGCGCCAGCAGCTTGCAAGGGGTTAGCACTGAAGCTTTCTTT
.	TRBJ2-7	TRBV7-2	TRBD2	CASSPKRLAGVYEQYF	TGTGCCAGCAGCCCAAAGCGTCTAGCGGGAGTCTACGAGCAGTACTTC
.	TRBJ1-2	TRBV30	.	CASYTGNLNYGYTF	TGTGCCTCTTACACAGGGAATCTTAACTATGGCTACACCTTC
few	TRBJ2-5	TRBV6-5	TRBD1	CASSSQGGTQYF	TGTGCCAGCAGTTCACAGGGGGGGACCCAGTACTTC
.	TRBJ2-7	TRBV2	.	CASRVDLSGISYEQYF	TGTGCCAGCAGGGTCGACCTTAGCGGCATCTCCTACGAGCAGTACTTC
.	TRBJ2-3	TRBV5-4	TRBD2	CASSFSTSGRADTQYF	TGTGCCAGCAGCTTTTCGACTAGCGGGAGGGCAGATACGCAGTATTTT
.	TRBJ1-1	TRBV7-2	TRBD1	CASSPDRGPFGAFF	TGTGCCAGCAGCCCGGACAGGGGGCCGTTCGGAGCTTTCTTT
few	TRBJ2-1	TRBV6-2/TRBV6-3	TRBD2	CASSPGGGEQFF	TGTGCCAGCAGCCCCGGGGGGGGTGAGCAGTTCTTC
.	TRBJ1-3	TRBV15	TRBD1	CATSREIRGRDGNTIYF	TGTGCCACCAGCAGAGAGATCAGGGGGCGGGACGGAAACACCATATATTTT
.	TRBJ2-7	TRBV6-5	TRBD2	CASSYSGAGGYEQYF	TGTGCCAGCAGTTACTCCGGAGCGGGAGGCTACGAGCAGTACTTC
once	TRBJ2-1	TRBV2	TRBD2	CASSELAANEQFF	TGTGCCAGCAGTGAACTAGCGGCCAATGAGCAGTTCTTC
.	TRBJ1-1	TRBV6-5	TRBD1	CASKTPGQVTEAFF	TGTGCCAGCAAGACACCGGGACAGGTCACTGAAGCTTTCTTT
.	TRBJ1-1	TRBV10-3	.	CAISGPAGNTEAFF	TGTGCCATCAGTGGACCCGCAGGGAACACTGAAGCTTTCTTT
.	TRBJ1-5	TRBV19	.	CASGKARGAQGNQPQHF	TGTGCCAGTGGAAAAGCCAGGGGCGCGCAAGGGAATCAGCCCCAGCATTTT
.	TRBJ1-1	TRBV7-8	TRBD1	CASRRLPGTGVFNTEAFF	TGTGCCAGCAGACGACTTCCCGGGACAGGGGTCTTTAACACTGAAGCTTTCTTT
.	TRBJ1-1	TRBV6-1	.	CASSEVGLDTEAFF	TGTGCCAGCAGTGAAGTGGGGCTGGACACTGAAGCTTTCTTT
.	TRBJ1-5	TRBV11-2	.	CVSSEATVSNQPQHF	TGTGTCAGCAGCGAAGCTACAGTTAGCAATCAGCCCCAGCATTTT
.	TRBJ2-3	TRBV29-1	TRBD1	CSAWGGGQGAMNTQYF	TGCAGCGCCTGGGGAGGGGGACAGGGGGCAATGAATACGCAGTATTTT
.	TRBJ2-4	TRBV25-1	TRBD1	CASERTGQAKNIQYF	TGTGCCAGCGAAAGGACAGGACAAGCCAAAAACATTCAGTACTTC
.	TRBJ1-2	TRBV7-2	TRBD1	CAVSPTPGQGASGYTF	TGTGCCGTCAGCCCTACTCCGGGACAGGGGGCTTCTGGCTACACCTTC
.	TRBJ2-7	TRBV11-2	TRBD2	CASSLRLAGGGLIYEQYF	TGTGCCAGCAGCTTACGACTAGCGGGAGGAGGCCTAATCTACGAGCAGTACTTC
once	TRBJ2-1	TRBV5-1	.	CASSFNPGAQFF	TGCGCCAGCAGCTTCAATCCGGGTGCTCAGTTCTTC